This note documents a single T cell receptor (beta chain) sequence. This CDR3 region has 14 residues. Per germline, CDR1 MDHEN and CDR2 SYDVKM. V was pared by 2 bases and J by 3 bases, with 10 bases between. This sample is part of a study of shared clonotypes between healthy human individuals. This was a deep-level run. Data came from immunoSEQ multiplex PCR; TCRdb stores just in-frame clones and leaves some out. The table shows 550,000 to 700,000 clones, with 73% occurring only once. Investigators divided CD4+ cells into CD45RA+ naive and CD45RA-negative memory subsets. The TCR sequence derives from a woman aged 25 to 39 in good health. The chain uses TRBV28 and TRBJ1-2, with D possibly matching TRBD1 (5 bases). The specimen sequenced was memory CD4+ T cells sorted from blood. Described subset: CD45RA-negative fraction. The CDR3 loop reads CASSLTDNHYGYTF. In DNA, the CDR3 is TGTGCCAGCAGTTTAACGGACAATCACTATGGCTACACCTTC.